The 18 T cell receptor beta chains given below trace back to one sample, sequenced in a study of blood T cell repertoires in COVID-19. Sequenced by immunoSEQ multiplex PCR; TCRdb stores in-frame clones only, minus some. The sample comprises about 170,000 clones, roughly 85% of which are singletons, and 2% to 2.5% rests with the top ten. Source material: peripheral blood. These receptors were collected from an elderly woman with acute or convalescent COVID-19.

The rearrangement links TRBV28 to TRBJ1-4, with D possibly TRBD1 on 6 matching bases. Trimming left V 4 bases short and J 0 bases short, with 12 bases between. Per the germline V gene, CDR1 is MDHEN and CDR2 is SYDVKM. The CDR3 runs to 16 residues. The CDR3 DNA is TGTGCCAGCAGTTCCCCACAGGGCGCAACTAATGAAAAACTGTTTTTT. Its protein is CASSSPQGATNEKLFF.

The J gene is TRBJ2-2, the V gene TRBV4-1; tentatively, D is TRBD1 (6 bases). Germline lookup yields CDR1 MGHRA and CDR2 YSYEKL. The CDR3 contains 14 residues. V was trimmed by 5 bases and J by 6 bases, leaving 13 bases between them. CDR3 DNA sequence: TGCGCCAGCAGCTCACCAGGGGCCCCCGGGGAGCTGTTTTTT. It encodes CASSSPGAPGELFF.

The chain uses TRBV24-1 and TRBJ2-3, with 8 bases identical to TRBD1. V was pared by 9 bases and J by 4 bases, with 2 bases of the junction left unmatched. CDR1 is KGHDR, CDR2 SFDVKD, per germline. The CDR3 sequence is 12 residues long. The CDR3 DNA sequence: TGTGCCACCGGACAGGGATCAGATACGCAGTATTTT. Protein sequence: CATGQGSDTQYF.

This clone was seen only a few times. This chain links TRBV4-2 with TRBJ2-2; 15 bases are shared with TRBD2. V was clipped by 4 bases and J by 3 bases; unmatched bases: 6. The CDR3 runs 18 residues. Looked up from germline, CDR1 is LGHNA and CDR2 is YNFKEQ. CDR3 nucleotides: TGTGCCAGCAGCCGCGGACTAGCGGGGGGGCCCCACACCGGGGAGCTGTTTTTT. It translates to CASSRGLAGGPHTGELFF.

V and J are TRBV18 and TRBJ2-2, with a tentative D call TRBD2 (5 bases). With 2 bases removed from V and 4 bases from J, the gap between germline ends came to 14 bases. The length of the CDR3 is 16 residues. The germline gives CDR1 KGHSH, CDR2 LQKENI. The CDR3 nucleotides are TGTGCCAGCTCACCAAATTCGGGGAGCGGCACCGGGGAGCTGTTTTTT. Translation: CASSPNSGSGTGELFF.

This chain connects TRBV28 to TRBJ1-1; 10 nucleotides agree with TRBD1. The CDR3 consists of 10 residues. J was trimmed by 10 bases and V by 10 bases; bases with no gene match: 3. CDR1 and CDR2 (germline): MDHEN, SYDVKM. CDR3 in amino acids: CATRQGAAFF. CDR3 sequence (DNA): TGTGCCACCCGACAGGGGGCAGCTTTCTTT.

This chain connects TRBV6-5 to TRBJ1-1, with D perhaps matching TRBD1 (6 bases). V was clipped by 7 bases and J by 7 bases, with 16 bases between them. The CDR3 runs to 13 residues. Germline CDR1 is MNHEY and CDR2 is SVGAGI. The CDR3 here is CASKSRGRLEAFF. CDR3 bases: TGTGCCAGCAAAAGCAGGGGACGCCTTGAAGCTTTCTTT.

This chain joins TRBV6-2 or TRBV6-3 and TRBJ2-1, with TRBD2 matching 7 bases. This CDR3 region has 12 residues. Trimming cost V 5 bases and J 12 bases; bases outside gene matches: 7. Germline CDR1 MNHEY, CDR2 SVGEGT. The CDR3 sequence is CASSTEWGGQFF. DNA of the CDR3: TGTGCCAGCAGTACGGAATGGGGGGGGCAGTTCTTC.

The chain is built from TRBV10-3 and TRBJ2-7; 7 bases match TRBD1. V shed 7 bases and J 0 bases; nucleotides not matched to a gene: 18. The CDR3 length is 18 residues. The germline V gene encodes CDR1 ENHRY and CDR2 SYGVKD. This CDR3 is CAITEKLGQTVNSYEQYF. The CDR3, as DNA: TGTGCCATCACGGAAAAATTGGGACAGACTGTAAACTCCTACGAGCAGTACTTC.

The V and J genes are TRBV2 and TRBJ2-2; tentatively, D is TRBD2 (6 bases). This CDR3 region has 15 residues. Per germline, CDR1 SNHLY and CDR2 FYNNEI. V lost 7 bases to trimming and J lost 4 bases, with 16 bases between them. CDR3 DNA sequence: TGTGCCAGCACCGCGGGAAGACAACCCACCGGGGAGCTGTTTTTT. It specifies CASTAGRQPTGELFF.

The genes are TRBV30 and TRBJ1-1, with D hard to call. Germline V gene data show CDR1 as GTSNPN and CDR2 as SVGIG (reference sequence). This CDR3 is built from 13 residues. With 0 bases removed from V and 1 base from J, the gap between germline ends came to 6 bases. For the CDR3, the DNA is TGTGCCTGGAGTGTAAATAAGAACACTGAAGCTTTCTTT. Residues: CAWSVNKNTEAFF. Using reference TRBV30 and TRBJ1-1 for the parts outside the CDR3, the full variable domain is SQTIHQWPATLVQPVGSPLSLECTVEGTSNPNLYWYRQAAGRGLQLLFYSVGIGQISSEVPQNLSASRPQDRQFILSSKKLLLSDSGFYLCAWSVNKNTEAFFGQGTRLTVV.

This chain uses TRBV14 with TRBJ2-2; D is unresolved. V lost 2 bases, J lost 5 bases, and 12 bases lay in between. Germline CDR1 and CDR2: SGHDN and FVKESK. The CDR3 extends over 15 amino acids. CDR3 protein: CASSQRLSGTGELFF. The CDR3 DNA sequence: TGTGCCAGCAGCCAAAGACTCTCCGGAACCGGGGAGCTGTTTTTT.

This chain connects TRBV6-2 or TRBV6-3 to TRBJ2-3; 8 bases align to TRBD2. The CDR3 has 16 amino acids. V shed 2 bases, J shed 5 bases, and the junction held 9 bases outside the gene matches. In germline, CDR1 is MNHEY, CDR2 SVGEGT. The CDR3 nucleotides read TGTGCCAGCAGTTACAATCGGGGGGGCCCAGGAGATACGCAGTATTTT. It yields the protein CASSYNRGGPGDTQYF.

The chain recombines TRBV5-5 with TRBJ1-1; 7 bases are a match to TRBD1. V shed 4 bases and J 1 base; nucleotides not matched to a gene: 4. This CDR3 spans 14 amino acids. Germline V CDR1 and CDR2: SGHKS, YYEKEE (reference sequence). CDR3 DNA sequence: TGTGCCAGCAGCACACAGGGGAGGAACACTGAAGCTTTCTTT. It translates to CASSTQGRNTEAFF.

The chain has TRBV10-3 and TRBJ1-2, with D possibly being TRBD1 (6 bases). This CDR3 has 14 amino acids. V was cut by 5 bases and J by 1 base, with 11 bases left in between. Per the germline V gene, CDR1 is ENHRY and CDR2 is SYGVKD. The CDR3 loop reads CAISLGGHNYGYTF. Here the CDR3 DNA reads TGTGCCATCAGTCTAGGGGGACATAACTATGGCTACACCTTC.

The V and J genes are TRBV19 and TRBJ2-1; 9 bases are a match to TRBD2. The CDR3 contains 13 residues. CDR1 and CDR2 (germline): LNHDA, SQIVND (reference sequence). V lost 4 bases and J lost 12; bases outside the gene matches: 7. The CDR3 DNA sequence: TGTGCCAGTAGTACGGAGCGGGAGGTGGGGCAGTTCTTC. It yields the protein CASSTEREVGQFF.

The V call is TRBV27, the J call TRBJ2-7, with a weak D call TRBD1 (5 bases). The length of the CDR3 is 13 residues. V was cut by 2 bases and J by 2 bases, with 7 bases left in between. The germline V gene has CDR1 MNHEY and CDR2 SMNVEV (reference sequence). The DNA for the CDR3 is TGTGCCAGCAGTTTACAGGGCACCTACGAGCAGTACTTC. This sequence encodes CASSLQGTYEQYF.

V and J are TRBV11-2 and TRBJ2-4, with D possibly TRBD1 on 6 matching bases. The CDR3 is made up of 15 amino acids. Germline V CDR1 and CDR2: SGHAT, FQNNGV. V shed 4 bases and J shed 1 base, with 11 bases lying between them. The CDR3 sequence is CASSSLRGAKNIQYF. CDR3 DNA sequence: TGTGCCAGCAGCTCCCTTAGGGGGGCCAAAAACATTCAGTACTTC.